This is a list of T cell receptor beta chains from one sample in a study of blood T cell repertoires in COVID-19. Assay: immunoSEQ multiplex PCR; the TCRdb copy retains only in-frame clones and omits some. In the table there are roughly 140,000 clones, around 80% of which are singletons. The sequenced sample was peripheral blood. The receptors derive from a human donor in a cohort sampled during active COVID-19. CDR3s include the opening cysteine and the closing phenylalanine or tryptophan. Fields, in order: J gene, V gene, clone size, D gene, CDR3 DNA, CDR3 protein. The D gene is left open where the match is weak. Clone size is stated in some rows and not others, as once, few, many or a class when expanded.

j_call: TRBJ2-7
v_call: TRBV15
clone_size: -
d_call: TRBD2
cdr3_nt: TGTGCCACCAGCGGGGGGGGTAGCTCCTACGAGCAGTACTTC
cdr3_aa: CATSGGGSSYEQYF

j_call: TRBJ2-4
v_call: TRBV27
clone_size: -
d_call: TRBD2
cdr3_nt: TGTGCCAGCAGACCTCGGGGGGTAGCCAAAAACATTCAGTACTTC
cdr3_aa: CASRPRGVAKNIQYF

j_call: TRBJ2-2
v_call: TRBV5-1
clone_size: -
d_call: TRBD1
cdr3_nt: TGCGCCAGCACCCTACGGACAGGGAACACCGGGGAGCTGTTTTTT
cdr3_aa: CASTLRTGNTGELFF

j_call: TRBJ2-3
v_call: TRBV7-2
clone_size: -
d_call: TRBD1
cdr3_nt: TGTGCCAGCAGCCCTCGGACAGGGGTCACAGATACGCAGTATTTT
cdr3_aa: CASSPRTGVTDTQYF

j_call: TRBJ2-3
v_call: TRBV4-2
clone_size: few
d_call: TRBD2
cdr3_nt: TGTGCCAGCAGCCAAGATCTAGCGGGGACTAGCACAGATACGCAGTATTTT
cdr3_aa: CASSQDLAGTSTDTQYF

j_call: TRBJ2-1
v_call: TRBV12-5
clone_size: -
d_call: -
cdr3_nt: TGTGCTAGTGGTTCAACCCTCGCGTCGCGGAGTGAGCAGTTCTTC
cdr3_aa: CASGSTLASRSEQFF

j_call: TRBJ2-5
v_call: TRBV18
clone_size: few
d_call: TRBD2
cdr3_nt: TGTGCCAGCTCACCATCGGCTAGCGGGGGAGAGACCCAGTACTTC
cdr3_aa: CASSPSASGGETQYF

j_call: TRBJ2-7
v_call: TRBV7-9
clone_size: few
d_call: TRBD1
cdr3_nt: TGTGCCAGCAGCTTCAGGGAAGAGGGGGCTTACGAGCAGTACTTC
cdr3_aa: CASSFREEGAYEQYF

j_call: TRBJ2-2
v_call: TRBV18
clone_size: -
d_call: -
cdr3_nt: TGTGCCAGCTCACTACGTATCCAGGGCACCGGGGAGCTGTTTTTT
cdr3_aa: CASSLRIQGTGELFF

j_call: TRBJ1-2
v_call: TRBV6-5
clone_size: -
d_call: TRBD1
cdr3_nt: TGTGCCAGCAGGCGGACAGGCGTACCCTATGGCTACACCTTC
cdr3_aa: CASRRTGVPYGYTF

j_call: TRBJ1-2
v_call: TRBV28
clone_size: -
d_call: -
cdr3_nt: TGTGCCAGCAGGCGGGGCAGTCCTAACTATGGCTACACCTTC
cdr3_aa: CASRRGSPNYGYTF

j_call: TRBJ2-6
v_call: TRBV5-4
clone_size: once
d_call: -
cdr3_nt: TGTGCCAGCAGCTTGAAGGGGTCAGGGGCCAACGTCCTGACTTTC
cdr3_aa: CASSLKGSGANVLTF

j_call: TRBJ1-5
v_call: TRBV7-8
clone_size: -
d_call: TRBD1
cdr3_nt: TGTGCCAGCAGCTTTAGACAGGGCTCGAGCGAGCCCCAGCATTTT
cdr3_aa: CASSFRQGSSEPQHF

j_call: TRBJ2-7
v_call: TRBV6-2/TRBV6-3
clone_size: -
d_call: -
cdr3_nt: TGTGCCAGCAGTTACAACGGAGGGTACGAGCAGTACTTC
cdr3_aa: CASSYNGGYEQYF

j_call: TRBJ2-7
v_call: TRBV30
clone_size: -
d_call: TRBD2
cdr3_nt: TGTGCCTGGAGCCAACTGGGACTAGCGGGGCGTGCCTACGAGCAGTACTTC
cdr3_aa: CAWSQLGLAGRAYEQYF

j_call: TRBJ2-2
v_call: TRBV2
clone_size: -
d_call: -
cdr3_nt: TGTGCCAGCAGTGGCCTAGTGCAGAACACCGGGGAGCTGTTTTTT
cdr3_aa: CASSGLVQNTGELFF

j_call: TRBJ2-5
v_call: TRBV4-1
clone_size: few
d_call: TRBD2
cdr3_nt: TGCGCCAGCAGCCCCGGACTAGCGGGGGGGCCTGGAGGGACCCAGTACTTC
cdr3_aa: CASSPGLAGGPGGTQYF

j_call: TRBJ1-1
v_call: TRBV25-1
clone_size: few
d_call: TRBD1
cdr3_nt: TGTGCCAGCGTCCGACAGGGGGTGGGTGAAGCTTTCTTT
cdr3_aa: CASVRQGVGEAFF

j_call: TRBJ2-2
v_call: TRBV5-1
clone_size: -
d_call: -
cdr3_nt: TGCGCCAGTAGAGCGACAGAACTCGCCGGGGAGCTGTTTTTT
cdr3_aa: CASRATELAGELFF

j_call: TRBJ1-6
v_call: TRBV30
clone_size: few
d_call: -
cdr3_nt: TGTGCCTGGAGTGTAAGGGGATCCTATAATTCACCCCTCCACTTT
cdr3_aa: CAWSVRGSYNSPLHF

j_call: TRBJ1-2
v_call: TRBV6-6
clone_size: -
d_call: -
cdr3_nt: TGTGCCAGCAGCCCGGACAGCCTATCTTATGGCTACACCTTC
cdr3_aa: CASSPDSLSYGYTF

j_call: TRBJ2-1
v_call: TRBV7-9
clone_size: once
d_call: TRBD2
cdr3_nt: TGTGCCAGCAGCCGGGTCGCGGTAGCGGGGGGGCGATCCTACAATGAGCAGTTCTTC
cdr3_aa: CASSRVAVAGGRSYNEQFF

j_call: TRBJ2-7
v_call: TRBV7-2
clone_size: -
d_call: TRBD1
cdr3_nt: TGTGCCAGCAGCGAACAGGGGGGATACGAGCAGTACTTC
cdr3_aa: CASSEQGGYEQYF

j_call: TRBJ1-6
v_call: TRBV5-6
clone_size: -
d_call: -
cdr3_nt: TGTGCCAGCAGCTTGGTCTTCAATTCACCCCTCCACTTT
cdr3_aa: CASSLVFNSPLHF

j_call: TRBJ1-5
v_call: TRBV28
clone_size: -
d_call: -
cdr3_nt: TGTGCCAGCACCTTACGGAATCAGCCCCAGCATTTT
cdr3_aa: CASTLRNQPQHF

j_call: TRBJ2-3
v_call: TRBV11-3
clone_size: -
d_call: -
cdr3_nt: TGTGCCAGCAGCCGAGGTAGACTAGTGGGCGCAGATACGCAGTATTTT
cdr3_aa: CASSRGRLVGADTQYF

j_call: TRBJ2-2
v_call: TRBV9
clone_size: -
d_call: TRBD2
cdr3_nt: TGTGCCAGCAGCGTAAGCGGGGGTCGGAACACCGGGGAGCTGTTTTTT
cdr3_aa: CASSVSGGRNTGELFF

j_call: TRBJ2-6
v_call: TRBV27
clone_size: once
d_call: -
cdr3_nt: TGTGCCAGCACCCAAGGGCAGGGCAGCTCTGGGGCCAACGTCCTGACTTTC
cdr3_aa: CASTQGQGSSGANVLTF

j_call: TRBJ1-5
v_call: TRBV9
clone_size: -
d_call: TRBD1
cdr3_nt: TGTGCCAGCAGCGAAGGACAGGGGGCAGCGCAGCCCCAGCATTTT
cdr3_aa: CASSEGQGAAQPQHF

j_call: TRBJ1-2
v_call: TRBV7-2
clone_size: -
d_call: -
cdr3_nt: TGTGCCAGCAGCTTAGAGACAGTTAACTATGGCTACACCTTC
cdr3_aa: CASSLETVNYGYTF

j_call: TRBJ1-1
v_call: TRBV6-5
clone_size: -
d_call: -
cdr3_nt: TGTGCCATCCGGAGGAACACTGAAGCTTTCTTT
cdr3_aa: CAIRRNTEAFF

j_call: TRBJ2-5
v_call: TRBV19
clone_size: -
d_call: TRBD2
cdr3_nt: TGTGCCAGTACCTCAGGGAGCGGGGGGCCTATCCAAGAGACCCAGTACTTC
cdr3_aa: CASTSGSGGPIQETQYF

j_call: TRBJ1-2
v_call: TRBV19
clone_size: -
d_call: -
cdr3_nt: TGTGCCAGTAGTACCCCCGGGATTACCTATGGCTACACCTTC
cdr3_aa: CASSTPGITYGYTF

j_call: TRBJ1-2
v_call: TRBV9
clone_size: -
d_call: TRBD1
cdr3_nt: TGTGCCAGCAGCGTAGACGGACAGGGTGGCTATGGCTACACCTTC
cdr3_aa: CASSVDGQGGYGYTF

j_call: TRBJ1-2
v_call: TRBV28
clone_size: -
d_call: -
cdr3_nt: TGTGCCAGCCAACGGACAGTGGATTATGGCTACACCTTC
cdr3_aa: CASQRTVDYGYTF

j_call: TRBJ1-2
v_call: TRBV18
clone_size: -
d_call: -
cdr3_nt: TGTGCCAGCTCACCGGCTAGCCATGGCTACACCTTC
cdr3_aa: CASSPASHGYTF

j_call: TRBJ1-2
v_call: TRBV19
clone_size: once
d_call: -
cdr3_nt: TGTGCCAGTACCGACGGCGGGGGCCTAGGCTTTAACTATGGCTACACCTTC
cdr3_aa: CASTDGGGLGFNYGYTF

j_call: TRBJ1-2
v_call: TRBV5-1
clone_size: -
d_call: -
cdr3_nt: TGCGCCAGCAGTGGCTTTTTGGGAGGGGAGGATGGCTACACCTTC
cdr3_aa: CASSGFLGGEDGYTF

j_call: TRBJ2-7
v_call: TRBV6-5
clone_size: many
d_call: TRBD1
cdr3_nt: TGTGCCAGCAGACTCGCCCACAGGGGAGTAGGGGAGCAGTACTTC
cdr3_aa: CASRLAHRGVGEQYF

j_call: TRBJ1-1
v_call: TRBV6-2/TRBV6-3
clone_size: -
d_call: TRBD1
cdr3_nt: TGTGCCAGCAGTTCGATCCGGGACAGGGGCACTGAAGCTTTCTTT
cdr3_aa: CASSSIRDRGTEAFF

j_call: TRBJ1-6
v_call: TRBV7-9
clone_size: -
d_call: -
cdr3_nt: TGTGCCAGCAGCCCGGGAGGGAATTCACCCCTCCACTTT
cdr3_aa: CASSPGGNSPLHF

j_call: TRBJ1-3
v_call: TRBV6-5
clone_size: -
d_call: -
cdr3_nt: TGTGCCAGCAGTTTGGAGGGTAGCGGAAACACCATATATTTT
cdr3_aa: CASSLEGSGNTIYF

j_call: TRBJ2-5
v_call: TRBV12-3/TRBV12-4
clone_size: -
d_call: -
cdr3_nt: TGTGCCAGCTCAGGGTCCGAGACCCAGTACTTC
cdr3_aa: CASSGSETQYF

j_call: TRBJ2-7
v_call: TRBV3-1/TRBV3-2
clone_size: -
d_call: -
cdr3_nt: TGTGCCAGCAGCCAAGGGGCGGGCTTAACGGAAGAGCAGTACTTC
cdr3_aa: CASSQGAGLTEEQYF

j_call: TRBJ1-2
v_call: TRBV6-5
clone_size: -
d_call: -
cdr3_nt: TGTGCCAGCAGTTTGGGACCGACGGGGGACTATGGCTACACCTTC
cdr3_aa: CASSLGPTGDYGYTF